The next 9 T cell receptor beta chains were all read from a single sample in a study of OX40 agonist ivuxolimab in advanced cancers. The library was obtained by the immunoSEQ multiplex PCR assay. The table was pulled from immuneACCESS by TCRdb, which kept in-frame rearrangements only. Such tables lose some clones; where checked, under half of the loss comes from unresolved V genes, and the rest has no known cause. Counted in this sample were some 52,000 clones; roughly 84% of them appeared once. The top ten clones comprise 9.5% to 15% of the sample. The input for sequencing was CD4+ or CD8+ T cells sorted from blood, taken in a trial of the OX40 agonist ivuxolimab. All receptors come from an adult with an advanced solid tumor such as melanoma, head and neck, liver or kidney cancer.

A few counts support this clone. The rearrangement uses TRBV28 and TRBJ1-2; no definite D call. Trimming stripped 6 bases from V and 0 bases from J, with 5 bases between. Germline loops: CDR1 MDHEN, CDR2 SYDVKM. CDR3 length equals 12 residues. DNA for the CDR3: TGTGCCAGCAGACAGACTAACTATGGCTACACCTTC. It yields the protein CASRQTNYGYTF.

The chain joins TRBV7-6 to TRBJ1-5; no definite D call. CDR3 size: 13 residues. Germline CDR1 reads SGHVS; CDR2 reads FNYEAQ. Trimming left V 5 bases short and J 5 bases short, with 10 bases between. The CDR3 DNA reads TGTGCCAGCAGCCTAAGCAGTCATCAGCCCCAGCATTTT. Translating it yields CASSLSSHQPQHF. The full variable domain, completed using reference TRBV7-6 and TRBJ1-5, is GAGVSQSPRYKVTKRGQDVALRCDPISGHVSLYWYRQALGQGPEFLTYFNYEAQQDKSGLPNDRFSAERPEGSISTLTIQRTEQRDSAMYRCASSLSSHQPQHFGDGTRLSIL.

The genes are TRBV10-1 and TRBJ2-1, with TRBD2 matching over 10 bases. Germline V CDR1 and CDR2: WNHNN, SYGVQD (reference sequence). The length of the CDR3 is 15 residues. Trimming took 7 bases from V and 6 from J; bases not matched to a gene: 9. CDR3: CASTRGASGSNEQFF. The CDR3 bases are TGCGCCAGCACCCGAGGGGCTAGCGGGAGCAATGAGCAGTTCTTC.

This chain joins TRBV5-5 and TRBJ2-1, with D perhaps TRBD1 or TRBD2 (5 bases each). This CDR3 region has 12 residues. Germline V CDR1 and CDR2: SGHKS, YYEKEE (reference sequence). With 4 bases removed from V and 8 bases from J, the gap between germline ends came to 10 bases. CDR3: CASSPGTDEQFF. CDR3 nucleotides: TGTGCCAGCAGCCCGGGGACCGATGAGCAGTTCTTC.

The V gene is TRBV6-6, the J gene TRBJ1-1; D gene ambiguous. Trimming shortened V by 5 bases and J by 6 bases, and 16 bases separated the two germline ends. Germline assignment: CDR1 MNHNY and CDR2 SVGAGI (reference sequence). This CDR3 has 14 amino acids. The CDR3 here is CASSLSGRSSEAFF. CDR3 nucleotides: TGTGCCAGCAGTCTGTCAGGTCGAAGCTCTGAAGCTTTCTTT.

The V gene is TRBV9, the J gene TRBJ2-2; D uncertain. V dropped 0 bases and J dropped 0 bases, with 6 bases sitting between them. The CDR3 spans 15 residues. Germline V gives CDR1 SGDLS, CDR2 YYNGEE. CDR3 sequence (DNA): TGTGCCAGCAGCGTAGTCGGGTCGAACACCGGGGAGCTGTTTTTT. Its protein product is CASSVVGSNTGELFF.

The chain is built from TRBV5-1 and TRBJ1-6; D call uncertain. The CDR3 runs 14 residues. Between the trimmed V and J ends, which lost 4 bases and 6 bases, there was a span of 11 bases. The germline V gene encodes CDR1 SGHRS and CDR2 YFSETQ. CDR3 coding DNA: TGCGCCAGCAGCGAGAGACAATTTAATTCACCCCTCCACTTT. It translates to CASSERQFNSPLHF.

This sequence joins TRBV4-1 and TRBJ1-1; no firm D call. Germline assignment: CDR1 MGHRA and CDR2 YSYEKL. The CDR3 is made up of 15 amino acids. V was cut by 4 bases and J by 3 bases, with 15 bases left in between. The CDR3 region has the DNA TGCGCCAGCAGCCCCCGGTGGGGTATTGACACTGAAGCTTTCTTT. This sequence encodes CASSPRWGIDTEAFF.

J is TRBJ2-6 and V is TRBV6-4; D not resolved. CDR3 length: 14 amino acids. Trimming left V 4 bases short and J 4 bases short, with 8 bases between. Germline V gene lookup returns CDR1 MRHNA and CDR2 SNTAGT. CDR3 sequence (DNA): TGTGCCAGCAGTGGGGGAAGCGGGGCCAACGTCCTGACTTTC. It specifies CASSGGSGANVLTF.